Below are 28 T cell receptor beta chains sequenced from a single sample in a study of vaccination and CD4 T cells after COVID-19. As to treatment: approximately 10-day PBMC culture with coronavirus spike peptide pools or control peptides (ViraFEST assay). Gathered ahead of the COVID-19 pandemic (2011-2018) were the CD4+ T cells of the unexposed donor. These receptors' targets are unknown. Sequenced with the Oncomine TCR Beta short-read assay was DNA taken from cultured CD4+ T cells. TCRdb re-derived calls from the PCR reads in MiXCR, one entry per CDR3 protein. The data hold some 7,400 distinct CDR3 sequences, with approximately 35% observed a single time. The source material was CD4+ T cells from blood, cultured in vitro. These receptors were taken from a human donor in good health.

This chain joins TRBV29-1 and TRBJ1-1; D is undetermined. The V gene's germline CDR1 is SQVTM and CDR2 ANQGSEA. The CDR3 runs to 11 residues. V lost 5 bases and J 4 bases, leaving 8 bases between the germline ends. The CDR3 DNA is TGCAGCGTTAAATTGTCCACTGAAGCTTTCTTT. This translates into CSVKLSTEAFF.

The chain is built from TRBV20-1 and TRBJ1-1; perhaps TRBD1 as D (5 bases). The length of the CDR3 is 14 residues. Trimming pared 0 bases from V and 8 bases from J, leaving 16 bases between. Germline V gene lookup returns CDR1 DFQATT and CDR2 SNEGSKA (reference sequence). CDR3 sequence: CSARDSGRLGEAFF. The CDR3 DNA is TGCAGTGCTAGAGACTCAGGGAGATTGGGGGAAGCTTTCTTT.

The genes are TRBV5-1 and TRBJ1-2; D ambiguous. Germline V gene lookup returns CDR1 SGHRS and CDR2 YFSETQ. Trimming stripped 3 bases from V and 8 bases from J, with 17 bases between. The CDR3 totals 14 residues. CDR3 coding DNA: TGCGCCAGCAGCTCCCCCGGTGAATACCGGGGCTACACCTTC. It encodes CASSSPGEYRGYTF.

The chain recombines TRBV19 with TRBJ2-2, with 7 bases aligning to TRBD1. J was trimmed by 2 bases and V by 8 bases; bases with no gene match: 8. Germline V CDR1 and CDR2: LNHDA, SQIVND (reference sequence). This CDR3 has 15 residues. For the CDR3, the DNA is TGTGCCAGTTCGACCAGACAGGGAAACACCGGGGAGCTGTTTTTT. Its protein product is CASSTRQGNTGELFF. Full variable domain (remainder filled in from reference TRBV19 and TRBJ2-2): DGGITQSPKYLFRKEGQNVTLSCEQNLNHDAMYWYRQDPGQGLRLIYYSQIVNDFQKGDIAEGYSVSREKKESFPLTVTSAQKNPTAFYLCASSTRQGNTGELFFGEGSRLTVL.

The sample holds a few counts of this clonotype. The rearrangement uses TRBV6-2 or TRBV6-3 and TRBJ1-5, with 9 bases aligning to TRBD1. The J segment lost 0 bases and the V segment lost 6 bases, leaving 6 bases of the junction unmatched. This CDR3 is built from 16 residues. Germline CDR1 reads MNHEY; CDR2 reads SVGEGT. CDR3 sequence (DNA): TGTGCCAGCAGCCCCCGGACAGGGGATAGCAATCAGCCCCAGCATTTT. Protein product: CASSPRTGDSNQPQHF.

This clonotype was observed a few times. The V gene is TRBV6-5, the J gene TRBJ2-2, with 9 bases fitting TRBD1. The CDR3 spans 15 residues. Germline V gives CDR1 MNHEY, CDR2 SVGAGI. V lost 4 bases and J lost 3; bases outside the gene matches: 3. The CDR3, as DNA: TGTGCCAGCAGTTTCTACAGGGGGCACACCGGGGAGCTGTTTTTT. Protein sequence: CASSFYRGHTGELFF.

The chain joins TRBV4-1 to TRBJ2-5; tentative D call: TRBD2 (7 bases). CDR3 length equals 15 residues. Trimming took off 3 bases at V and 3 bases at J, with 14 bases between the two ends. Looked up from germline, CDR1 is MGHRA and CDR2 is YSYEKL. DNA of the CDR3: TGCGCCAGCAGCCACGGGGGGCTAGCCGAAGAGACCCAGTACTTC. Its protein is CASSHGGLAEETQYF.

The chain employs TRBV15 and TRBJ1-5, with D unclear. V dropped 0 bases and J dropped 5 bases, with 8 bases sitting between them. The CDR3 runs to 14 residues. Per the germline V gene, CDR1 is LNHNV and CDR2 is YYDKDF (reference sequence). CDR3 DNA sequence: TGTGCCACCAGCAGAGATAGGGTCGATCAGCCCCAGCATTTT. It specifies CATSRDRVDQPQHF.

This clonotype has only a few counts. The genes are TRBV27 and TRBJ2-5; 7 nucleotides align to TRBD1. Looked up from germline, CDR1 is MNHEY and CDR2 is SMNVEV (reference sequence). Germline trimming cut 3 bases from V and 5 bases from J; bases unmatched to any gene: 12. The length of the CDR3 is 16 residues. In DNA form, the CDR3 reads TGTGCCAGCAGTTTGAGACCCCGACAGGGCCTGGAGACCCAGTACTTC. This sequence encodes CASSLRPRQGLETQYF.

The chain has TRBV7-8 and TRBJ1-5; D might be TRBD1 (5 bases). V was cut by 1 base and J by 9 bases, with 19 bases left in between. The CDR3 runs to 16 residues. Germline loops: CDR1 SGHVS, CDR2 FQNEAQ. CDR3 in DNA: TGTGCCAGCAGCTTAGGTCGACGGGGGGTCGTTCCGCCCCAGCATTTT. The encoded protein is CASSLGRRGVVPPQHF.

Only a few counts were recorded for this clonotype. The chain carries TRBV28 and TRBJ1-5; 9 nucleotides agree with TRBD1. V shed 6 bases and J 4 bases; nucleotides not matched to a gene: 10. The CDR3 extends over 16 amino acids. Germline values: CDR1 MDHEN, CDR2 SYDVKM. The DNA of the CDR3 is TGTGCCAGCAGACGGACAGGGGTTTATCGTAATCAGCCCCAGCATTTT. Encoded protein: CASRRTGVYRNQPQHF.

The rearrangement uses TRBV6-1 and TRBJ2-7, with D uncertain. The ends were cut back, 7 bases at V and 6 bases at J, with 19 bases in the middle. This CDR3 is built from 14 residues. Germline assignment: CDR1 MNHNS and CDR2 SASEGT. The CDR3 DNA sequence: TGTGCCAGCATCAGCCCCGGCTTAGTGGCCGAGCAGTACTTC. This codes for CASISPGLVAEQYF.

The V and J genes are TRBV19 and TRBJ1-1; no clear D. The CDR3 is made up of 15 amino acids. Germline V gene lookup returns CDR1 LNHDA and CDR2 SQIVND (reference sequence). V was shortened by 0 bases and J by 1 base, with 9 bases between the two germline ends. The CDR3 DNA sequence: TGTGCCAGTAGTATAGACGCGTCAGGGAACACTGAAGCTTTCTTT. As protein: CASSIDASGNTEAFF.

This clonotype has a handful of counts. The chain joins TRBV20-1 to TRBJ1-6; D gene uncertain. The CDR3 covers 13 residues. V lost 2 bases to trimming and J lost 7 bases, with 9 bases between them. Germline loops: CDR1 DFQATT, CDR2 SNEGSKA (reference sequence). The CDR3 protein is CSARRSGNSPLHF. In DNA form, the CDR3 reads TGCAGTGCTAGACGTTCAGGAAATTCACCCCTCCACTTT.

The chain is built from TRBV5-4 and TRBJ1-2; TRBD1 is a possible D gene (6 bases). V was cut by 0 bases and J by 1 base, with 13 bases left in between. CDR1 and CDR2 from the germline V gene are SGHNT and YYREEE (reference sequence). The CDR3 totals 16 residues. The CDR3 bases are TGTGCCAGCAGCTTGGAGTCAAGACAGGTTAACTATGGCTACACCTTC. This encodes CASSLESRQVNYGYTF. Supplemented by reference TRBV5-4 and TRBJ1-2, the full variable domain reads ETGVTQSPTHLIKTRGQQVTLRCSSQSGHNTVSWYQQALGQGPQFIFQYYREEENGRGNFPPRFSGLQFPNYSSELNVNALELDDSALYLCASSLESRQVNYGYTFGSGTRLTVV.

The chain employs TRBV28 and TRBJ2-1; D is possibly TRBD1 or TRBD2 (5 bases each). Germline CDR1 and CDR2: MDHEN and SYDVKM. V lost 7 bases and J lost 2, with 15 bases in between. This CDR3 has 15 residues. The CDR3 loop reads CASTEKRGTYNEQFF. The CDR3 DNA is TGTGCCAGCACGGAGAAGAGGGGAACCTACAATGAGCAGTTCTTC.

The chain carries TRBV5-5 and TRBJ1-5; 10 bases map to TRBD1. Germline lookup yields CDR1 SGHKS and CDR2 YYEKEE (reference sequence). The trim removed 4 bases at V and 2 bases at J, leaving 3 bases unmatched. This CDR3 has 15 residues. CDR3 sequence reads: CASSGGTGGNQPQHF. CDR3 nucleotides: TGTGCCAGCAGCGGGGGGACAGGGGGCAATCAGCCCCAGCATTTT.

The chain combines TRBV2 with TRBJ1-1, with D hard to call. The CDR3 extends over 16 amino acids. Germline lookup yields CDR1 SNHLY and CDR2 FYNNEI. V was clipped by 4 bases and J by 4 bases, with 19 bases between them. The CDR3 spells CASSVVRPGSGTEAFF. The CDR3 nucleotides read TGTGCCAGCAGTGTGGTCCGCCCGGGGTCGGGCACTGAAGCTTTCTTT.

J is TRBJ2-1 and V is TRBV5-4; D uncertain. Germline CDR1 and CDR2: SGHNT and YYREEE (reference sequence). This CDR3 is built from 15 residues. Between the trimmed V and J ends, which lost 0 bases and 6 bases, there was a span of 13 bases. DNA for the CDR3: TGTGCCAGCAGCTTGGGGGCTAGACGAATCAATGAGCAGTTCTTC. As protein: CASSLGARRINEQFF.

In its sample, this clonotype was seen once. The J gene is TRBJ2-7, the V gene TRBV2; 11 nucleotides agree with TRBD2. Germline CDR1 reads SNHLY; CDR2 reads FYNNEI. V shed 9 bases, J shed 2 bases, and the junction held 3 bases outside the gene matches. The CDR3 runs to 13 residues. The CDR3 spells CASLAGGTYEQYF. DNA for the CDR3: TGTGCCAGTCTAGCGGGAGGAACCTACGAGCAGTACTTC.

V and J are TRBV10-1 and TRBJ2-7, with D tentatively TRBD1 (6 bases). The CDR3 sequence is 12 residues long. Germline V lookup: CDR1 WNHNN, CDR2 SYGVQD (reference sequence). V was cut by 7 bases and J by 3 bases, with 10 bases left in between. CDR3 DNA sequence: TGCGCCAGCAAGGGCAGGGGCTACGAGCAGTACTTC. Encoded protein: CASKGRGYEQYF.

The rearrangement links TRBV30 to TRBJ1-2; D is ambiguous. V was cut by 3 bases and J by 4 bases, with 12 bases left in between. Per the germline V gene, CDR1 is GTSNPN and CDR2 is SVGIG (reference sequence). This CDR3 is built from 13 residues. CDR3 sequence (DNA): TGTGCCTGGAGGGGCAAGCCCATCTATGGCTACACCTTC. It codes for CAWRGKPIYGYTF.

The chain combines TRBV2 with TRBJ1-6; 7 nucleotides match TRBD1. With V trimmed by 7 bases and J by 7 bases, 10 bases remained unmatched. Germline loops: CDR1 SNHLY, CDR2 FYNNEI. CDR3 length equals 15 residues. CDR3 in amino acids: CASMGTAVWNSPLHF. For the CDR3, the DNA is TGTGCCAGCATGGGGACAGCGGTATGGAATTCACCCCTCCACTTT.

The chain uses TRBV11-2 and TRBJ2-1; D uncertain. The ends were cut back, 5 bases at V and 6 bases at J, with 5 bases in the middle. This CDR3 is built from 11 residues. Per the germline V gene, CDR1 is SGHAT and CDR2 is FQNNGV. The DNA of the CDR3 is TGTGCCAGCAGCGAGCCCAATGAGCAGTTCTTC. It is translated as CASSEPNEQFF.

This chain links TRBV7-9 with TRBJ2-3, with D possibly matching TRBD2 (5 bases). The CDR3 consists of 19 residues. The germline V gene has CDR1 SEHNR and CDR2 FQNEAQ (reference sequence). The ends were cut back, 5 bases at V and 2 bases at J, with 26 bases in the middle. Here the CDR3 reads CASSDTQRAHDYHTDTQYF. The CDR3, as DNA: TGTGCCAGCAGCGACACTCAGAGGGCCCACGACTATCACACAGATACGCAGTATTTT.

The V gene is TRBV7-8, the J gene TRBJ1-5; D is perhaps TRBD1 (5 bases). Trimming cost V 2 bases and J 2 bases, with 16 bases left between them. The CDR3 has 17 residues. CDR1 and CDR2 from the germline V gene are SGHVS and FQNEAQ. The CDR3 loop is CASSLRAGQGGNQPQHF. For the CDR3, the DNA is TGTGCCAGCAGCTTACGAGCGGGGCAGGGCGGCAATCAGCCCCAGCATTTT.

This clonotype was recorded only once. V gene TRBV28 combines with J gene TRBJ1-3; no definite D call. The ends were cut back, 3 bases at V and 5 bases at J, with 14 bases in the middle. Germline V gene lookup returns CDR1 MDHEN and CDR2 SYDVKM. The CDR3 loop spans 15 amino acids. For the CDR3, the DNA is TGTGCCAGCAGTTTCGGTAGTCCCGGGCGAAACACCATATATTTT. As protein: CASSFGSPGRNTIYF.

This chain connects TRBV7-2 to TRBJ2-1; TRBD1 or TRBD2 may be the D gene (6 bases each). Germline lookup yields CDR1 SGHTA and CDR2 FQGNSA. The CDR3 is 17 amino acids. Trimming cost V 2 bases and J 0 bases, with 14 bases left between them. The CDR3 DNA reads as TGTGCCAGCAGCTTATCTCGGGGGCGTAGCTCCTACAATGAGCAGTTCTTC. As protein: CASSLSRGRSSYNEQFF.